This entry describes one T cell receptor (beta chain). The data originate from a study of blood T cell repertoires in COVID-19. Overall study context: Nucleic acid was either cDNA or gDNA, and it came from T cells, B-cell-depleted T cells, or PBMCs.

Source study methods: Nucleated cell counts were estimated from reference gene primer amplification. Assay used: immunoSEQ multiplex PCR; TCRdb lists only in-frame clones, some missing. V and J calls and clone size come straight from that table; D and trimming were deduced from the DNA. The sample shows over 90,000 clones, about 87% of them seen only once. Germline trimming cut 1 base from V and 14 bases from J; bases unmatched to any gene: 3. The length of the CDR3 is 13 residues. The sample was peripheral blood. The clonotype comes from a man over 45 with active or convalescent COVID-19. The chain carries TRBV12-3 or TRBV12-4 and TRBJ2-5; 14 nucleotides align to TRBD2. CDR3: CASSLGTSGGPYF. The CDR3 DNA reads as TGTGCCAGCAGTTTAGGGACTAGCGGGGGGCCTTACTTC.